These 31 T cell receptor beta chains originate from one sample sequenced in a study of siplizumab effects on memory and regulatory T cells (dated by TCRdb to 2018 to 2020). To prepare the library, the immunoSEQ multiplex PCR assay was applied. TCRdb holds this immuneACCESS table with in-frame rearrangements only. Some clones are missing; in checked studies, unresolved V genes explain under half, and the rest has no known cause. The sample table contains about 87,000 clones; only one count was recorded for approximately 95% of them. The ten biggest clones cover roughly 0.3% of the sample. The material sequenced was non-Treg CD4+ T cells sorted from blood. The cell subset or site tag for this specimen amounts to: FACS-sorted unstimulated CD4+ non-regulatory T cells. These receptors all come from a human donor in good health.

This chain uses TRBV6-5 with TRBJ2-2; 8 nucleotides agree with TRBD2. Germline CDR1 reads MNHEY; CDR2 reads SVGAGI. V dropped 6 bases and J dropped 5; count of bases not matched to a gene: 8. This CDR3 comprises 15 residues. CDR3 coding DNA: TGTGCCAGCAGACGAACTAGCGGAAGTACCGGGGAGCTGTTTTTT. Amino acids: CASRRTSGSTGELFF.

Only one count was recorded for this clone. The V call is TRBV5-1, the J call TRBJ2-1; tentatively, D is TRBD1 (5 bases). Deletions cut 0 bases from V and 1 base from J, with 17 bases between. The CDR3 consists of 18 residues. Germline V CDR1 and CDR2: SGHRS, YFSETQ. CDR3 coding DNA: TGCGCCAGCAGCTTGGGGCAGGGAAGCGCGTCATCCTACAATGAGCAGTTCTTC. Amino acid sequence: CASSLGQGSASSYNEQFF.

This sequence joins TRBV30 and TRBJ2-1; 11 positions agree with TRBD2. CDR1 and CDR2 (germline): GTSNPN, SVGIG (reference sequence). V was pared by 0 bases and J by 6 bases, with 4 bases of the junction left unmatched. The CDR3 extends over 15 amino acids. The CDR3 protein is CAWSVLSGGANEQFF. The CDR3 DNA sequence: TGTGCCTGGAGTGTACTTAGCGGGGGGGCCAATGAGCAGTTCTTC.

The chain combines TRBV9 with TRBJ1-4, with TRBD1 as a possible D gene (6 bases). V gave up 3 bases and J gave up 2 bases, with 20 bases separating them. The CDR3 totals 18 residues. Germline V gene lookup returns CDR1 SGDLS and CDR2 YYNGEE. CDR3 sequence reads: CASSGGQTAKGTNEKLFF. For the CDR3, the DNA is TGTGCCAGCAGCGGGGGGCAAACAGCTAAAGGGACTAATGAAAAACTGTTTTTT.

The rearrangement joins TRBV6-1 to TRBJ2-1, with TRBD1 matching 10 bases. Germline V gives CDR1 MNHNS, CDR2 SASEGT. CDR3 size: 13 residues. J was trimmed by 7 bases and V by 7 bases; bases with no gene match: 4. DNA of the CDR3: TGTGCCAGCAACAGACAGGGGGCGAATGAGCAGTTCTTC. As protein: CASNRQGANEQFF.

The chain combines TRBV6-5 with TRBJ1-2; D is undetermined. The CDR3 is 14 residues long. Germline V gene data show CDR1 as MNHEY and CDR2 as SVGAGI. Trimming stripped 6 bases from V and 4 bases from J, with 15 bases between. CDR3 sequence (DNA): TGTGCCAGCAGGGAATGGACGGAGGCCTATGGCTACACCTTC. It yields the protein CASREWTEAYGYTF.

This rearrangement joins TRBV5-5 to TRBJ1-2; TRBD1 might be the D (6 bases). Trimming left V 2 bases short and J 2 bases short, with 10 bases between. The CDR3 is 14 amino acids. In germline, CDR1 is SGHKS, CDR2 YYEKEE (reference sequence). The CDR3 loop is CASSLQGFNYGYTF. For the CDR3, the DNA is TGTGCCAGCAGCTTACAGGGCTTCAACTATGGCTACACCTTC.

The chain employs TRBV7-9 and TRBJ1-2, with D possibly matching TRBD1 (6 bases). Germline CDR1 SEHNR, CDR2 FQNEAQ (reference sequence). Trimming removed 5 bases at V and 12 bases at J, with 19 bases between. This CDR3 has 13 residues. The CDR3 DNA follows: TGTGCCAGCAGCCCTAGCGGGGGCCGGCTGGACACCTTC. Translated, it gives CASSPSGGRLDTF. Filled out from reference TRBV7-9 and TRBJ1-2, the complete variable domain reads DTGVSQNPRHKITKRGQNVTFRCDPISEHNRLYWYRQTLGQGPEFLTYFQNEAQLEKSRLLSDRFSAERPKGSFSTLEIQRTEQGDSAMYLCASSPSGGRLDTFGSGTRLTVV.

The V call is TRBV18, the J call TRBJ1-1; D unresolved. The CDR3 runs 12 residues. CDR1 KGHSH and CDR2 LQKENI come from the germline V gene. V was clipped by 3 bases and J by 9 bases, with 11 bases between them. The CDR3 spells CASSPVKGQAFF. CDR3 DNA: TGTGCCAGCTCACCTGTAAAGGGCCAAGCTTTCTTT.

V is TRBV11-2 and J is TRBJ2-1, with D possibly being TRBD1 (6 bases). Trimming left V 5 bases short and J 5 bases short, with 13 bases between. CDR3 length: 14 amino acids. Germline V gene sequence: CDR1 SGHAT, CDR2 FQNNGV. The CDR3 reads CASSKTGSDNEQFF. The CDR3 bases are TGTGCCAGCAGCAAAACAGGGTCCGACAATGAGCAGTTCTTC.

This chain's CDR3 is CASMRGRFQETQYF. In DNA, the CDR3 is TGTGCCAGCATGAGAGGTCGCTTCCAAGAGACCCAGTACTTC. The chain has TRBV6-1 and TRBJ2-5; D is ambiguous. V lost 7 bases and J lost 1, with 13 bases in between. Per germline, CDR1 MNHNS and CDR2 SASEGT. The CDR3 is 14 residues long.

The chain links TRBV29-1 to TRBJ2-2; the match to TRBD1 covers 7 bases. Trimming cost V 7 bases and J 2 bases; bases outside gene matches: 7. This CDR3 comprises 14 residues. Germline assignment: CDR1 SQVTM and CDR2 ANQGSEA. The CDR3 spells CSAGNRGNTGELFF. The DNA of the CDR3 is TGCAGCGCTGGAAACAGGGGTAACACCGGGGAGCTGTTTTTT.

The chain couples TRBV30 to TRBJ2-7; 15 bases map to TRBD2. V lost 0 bases to trimming and J lost 7 bases; unmatched junction nucleotides: 13. Germline CDR1 reads GTSNPN; CDR2 reads SVGIG (reference sequence). The CDR3 sequence is 18 residues long. CDR3 amino acids: CAWSVTWTSGRALREQYF. CDR3 coding DNA: TGTGCCTGGAGTGTCACCTGGACTAGCGGGAGGGCCCTACGTGAGCAGTACTTC.

In DNA form, the CDR3 reads TGTGCCAGCAGCCTCCGGGGCGTAGAGACCCAGTACTTC. This sequence encodes CASSLRGVETQYF. The V gene is TRBV6-6, the J gene TRBJ2-5, with D perhaps TRBD1 or TRBD2 (5 bases each). This CDR3 comprises 13 residues. Germline V gene lookup returns CDR1 MNHNY and CDR2 SVGAGI (reference sequence). Trimming cost V 6 bases and J 4 bases, with 12 bases left between them.

The rearrangement links TRBV30 to TRBJ1-5, with 10 bases matching TRBD1. The CDR3 covers 16 residues. The V and J ends lost 5 bases and 4 bases, in that order; junction bases with no gene match: 11. CDR1 is GTSNPN, CDR2 SVGIG, per germline (reference sequence). CDR3 coding DNA: TGTGCCTGGTCATTATCGGGACAGGGGAAGAATCAGCCCCAGCATTTT. This encodes CAWSLSGQGKNQPQHF.

J is TRBJ2-3 and V is TRBV7-3; tentatively, D is TRBD2 (6 bases). Per germline, CDR1 SGHTA and CDR2 FQGTGA. The length of the CDR3 is 15 residues. The V end was cut by 4 bases, the J end by 8 bases, with 19 bases between. The CDR3 DNA sequence: TGTGCCAGCAGCTCCCGGGCGGGAACGGCGGGTACGCAGTATTTT. Its translation: CASSSRAGTAGTQYF. Looking up the rest from reference TRBV7-3 and TRBJ2-3 gives the full variable domain: GAGVSQTPSNKVTEKGKYVELRCDPISGHTALYWYRQSLGQGPEFLIYFQGTGAADDSGLPNDRFFAVRPEGSVSTLKIQRTERGDSAVYLCASSSRAGTAGTQYFGPGTRLTVL.

The V gene is TRBV9, the J gene TRBJ2-7; tentatively, D is TRBD2 (6 bases). Germline CDR1 is SGDLS and CDR2 is YYNGEE. The V gene lost 0 bases and the J gene lost 6 bases, with 16 bases spanning the gap. This CDR3 has 15 amino acids. The CDR3: CASSVVAGTPGEQYF. DNA for the CDR3: TGTGCCAGCAGCGTAGTCGCAGGGACTCCTGGCGAGCAGTACTTC.

V gene TRBV9 combines with J gene TRBJ2-7, with 7 bases aligning to TRBD2. The CDR3 has 18 amino acids. The V segment lost 3 bases and the J segment 6 bases; nucleotides outside the gene matches: 21. Germline lookup yields CDR1 SGDLS and CDR2 YYNGEE. CDR3 sequence: CASSASYGGGTVRREQYF. As DNA, the CDR3 is TGTGCCAGCAGCGCCTCATACGGCGGGGGAACCGTACGCCGCGAGCAGTACTTC.

The V call is TRBV13, the J call TRBJ1-1; D is unresolved. Germline V lookup: CDR1 PRHDT, CDR2 FYEKMQ (reference sequence). The CDR3 extends over 11 amino acids. The V gene lost 0 bases and the J gene lost 10 bases, with 6 bases spanning the gap. CDR3 DNA: TGTGCCAGCAGCTTAGGTAGTGGAGCTTTCTTT. Its protein product is CASSLGSGAFF.

As concerns this clone: Mismatch with germline at one junction end may stem from a read error. The chain links TRBV18 to TRBJ2-1; D unclear. Per the germline V gene, CDR1 is KGHSH and CDR2 is LQKENI. The CDR3 spans 11 residues. The DNA of the CDR3 is TGTGCCAGCTCTCCAGACAAGGAGCAGTTCTTC. This sequence encodes CASSPDKEQFF.

V gene TRBV9 combines with J gene TRBJ2-3; no definite D call. CDR1 and CDR2 (germline): SGDLS, YYNGEE. V gave up 0 bases and J gave up 0 bases, with 14 bases separating them. The CDR3 runs to 17 residues. The CDR3 region has the DNA TGTGCCAGCAGCGTAGGGCCTAGACCATCGAGCACAGATACGCAGTATTTT. This encodes CASSVGPRPSSTDTQYF.

This chain joins TRBV29-1 and TRBJ1-3; D remains ambiguous. The length of the CDR3 is 15 residues. Germline CDR1 is SQVTM and CDR2 is ANQGSEA. The V gene lost 3 bases and the J gene lost 1 base, with 13 bases spanning the gap. The CDR3 is CSVDRLALSGNTIYF. Here the CDR3 DNA reads TGCAGCGTTGACCGACTGGCATTGTCTGGAAACACCATATATTTT.

This chain uses TRBV6-5 with TRBJ1-4, with D possibly TRBD1 on 5 matching bases. Between the trimmed V and J ends, which lost 4 bases and 6 bases, there was a span of 15 bases. Germline values: CDR1 MNHEY, CDR2 SVGAGI. The CDR3 is 15 residues long. Here the CDR3 DNA reads TGTGCCAGCAGTTTCTCGGGACGGTGGGATGAAAAACTGTTTTTT. It yields the protein CASSFSGRWDEKLFF.

The chain links TRBV5-1 to TRBJ1-3, with D unresolved. This CDR3 spans 14 amino acids. Germline V CDR1 and CDR2: SGHRS, YFSETQ. Trimming left V 0 bases short and J 1 base short, with 5 bases between. The CDR3 DNA follows: TGCGCCAGCAGCTTGGGTGGTTCTGGAAACACCATATATTTT. Encoded protein: CASSLGGSGNTIYF.

The genes are TRBV5-1 and TRBJ2-1; D unresolved. The CDR3 consists of 18 residues. The V gene's germline CDR1 is SGHRS and CDR2 YFSETQ. V gave up 2 bases and J gave up 0 bases, with 18 bases separating them. The CDR3: CASSLPLQAVSSYNEQFF. In nucleotides, the CDR3 is TGCGCCAGCAGCTTACCTCTCCAGGCGGTGAGCTCCTACAATGAGCAGTTCTTC.

V gene TRBV10-1 combines with J gene TRBJ1-1; no reliable D call. The V end was cut by 2 bases, the J end by 1 base, with 5 bases between. The length of the CDR3 is 13 residues. Germline V gene lookup returns CDR1 WNHNN and CDR2 SYGVQD (reference sequence). This CDR3 reads CASSEDGNTEAFF. CDR3 DNA sequence: TGCGCCAGCAGTGAGGACGGGAACACTGAAGCTTTCTTT.

Concerning this clone itself: Mismatch with germline at one junction end may stem from a read error. This rearrangement joins TRBV4-1 to TRBJ1-1, with D tentatively TRBD1 (5 bases). The CDR3 has 16 amino acids. Per the germline V gene, CDR1 is MGHRA and CDR2 is YSYEKL. This chain's CDR3 is CASSHGGGRRNNEAFF. The CDR3 bases are TGCGCCAGCAGCCACGGGGGGGGACGGAGAAACAATGAAGCTTTCTTT.

V usage is TRBV4-3 and J usage is TRBJ2-4; 9 bases map to TRBD2. V gave up 0 bases and J gave up 1 base; unmatched junction bases: 10. Per the germline V gene, CDR1 is LGHNA and CDR2 is YSLEER. This CDR3 contains 19 residues. DNA of the CDR3: TGCGCCAGCAGCCAAGAAAGGGCCTTAGCGGGAGCGGCCAAAAACATTCAGTACTTC. Amino acids: CASSQERALAGAAKNIQYF.

The chain recombines TRBV11-2 with TRBJ2-5; D assignment may be TRBD1 or TRBD2 (5 bases each). Gene TRBJ2-7 matches the end of the DNA better, so the J call may be wrong. From germline, CDR1 is SGHAT and CDR2 FQNNGV. The CDR3 loop spans 15 amino acids. As DNA, the CDR3 is TGTGCCAGCAGCACGCCGGGACGGAGATACTACGAGCAGTACTTC. It yields the protein CASSTPGRRYYEQYF.

The chain couples TRBV29-1 to TRBJ1-1; TRBD1 aligns across 8 bases. Germline assignment: CDR1 SQVTM and CDR2 ANQGSEA. Trimming took 8 bases from V and 1 from J; bases not matched to a gene: 9. The CDR3 has 14 residues. CDR3 in amino acids: CSSRAGTGNTEAFF. The CDR3 DNA reads as TGCAGCTCGCGCGCCGGGACAGGGAACACTGAAGCTTTCTTT.

This chain links TRBV5-4 with TRBJ2-5; 12 nucleotides align to TRBD2. V lost 4 bases to trimming and J lost 0 bases; unmatched junction nucleotides: 1. The CDR3 has 15 amino acids. Per the germline V gene, CDR1 is SGHNT and CDR2 is YYREEE (reference sequence). CDR3 nucleotides: TGTGCCAGCAGCCGGACTAGCGGGGACCAAGAGACCCAGTACTTC. This translates into CASSRTSGDQETQYF. Filled out from reference TRBV5-4 and TRBJ2-5, the complete variable domain reads ETGVTQSPTHLIKTRGQQVTLRCSSQSGHNTVSWYQQALGQGPQFIFQYYREEENGRGNFPPRFSGLQFPNYSSELNVNALELDDSALYLCASSRTSGDQETQYFGPGTRLLVL.